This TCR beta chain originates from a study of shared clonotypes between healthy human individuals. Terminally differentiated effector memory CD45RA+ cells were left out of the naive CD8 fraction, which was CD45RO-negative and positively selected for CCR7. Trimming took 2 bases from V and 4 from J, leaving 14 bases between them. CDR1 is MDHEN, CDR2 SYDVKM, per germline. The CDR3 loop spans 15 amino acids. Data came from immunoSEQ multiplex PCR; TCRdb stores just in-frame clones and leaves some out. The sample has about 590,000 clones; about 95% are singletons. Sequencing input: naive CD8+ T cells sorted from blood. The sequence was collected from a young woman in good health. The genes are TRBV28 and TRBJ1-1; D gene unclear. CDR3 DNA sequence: TGTGCCAGCAGTTTAATTTCTTTTGTGAGCACTGAAGCTTTCTTT. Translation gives CASSLISFVSTEAFF.